These 26 T cell receptor beta chains were all obtained from the same sample, sequenced in a study of cytomegalovirus exposure and HLA in healthy donors. 60 Vbeta and 13 Jbeta primers were used in PCR. Assay: immunoSEQ multiplex PCR; the TCRdb copy retains only in-frame clones and omits some. This table has approximately 130,000 clones, approximately 85% appearing once. Material for sequencing was PBMCs. The origin of the receptors is a woman in her twenties or thirties in good health and CMV-seropositive.

The rearrangement joins TRBV6-5 to TRBJ2-7, with D perhaps TRBD2 (6 bases). Germline CDR1 is MNHEY and CDR2 is SVGAGI. The V end lost 5 bases, the J end lost 6 bases, and 14 bases lay between the germline ends. The CDR3 totals 13 residues. The CDR3 nucleotides are TGTGCCAGCAGTCCTCGGGGGTCGGCCGAGCAGTACTTC. Protein sequence: CASSPRGSAEQYF.

A word on this clone: At one end the junction does not follow the germline gene, possibly because of a read error. The rearrangement links TRBV27 to TRBJ2-1; 7 nucleotides match TRBD2. Germline lookup yields CDR1 MNHEY and CDR2 SMNVEV (reference sequence). This CDR3 is 13 amino acids long. CDR3 coding DNA: TGTGCCAGCAGTCTGGGACTACTCAATGGGCAGTTCTTC. Translated: CASSLGLLNGQFF.

The V gene is TRBV30, the J gene TRBJ1-2; D gene unclear. This CDR3 spans 13 amino acids. Germline loops: CDR1 GTSNPN, CDR2 SVGIG (reference sequence). Trimming pared 6 bases from V and 3 bases from J, leaving 14 bases between. The CDR3 reads CACSPGVHYGYTF. CDR3 DNA sequence: TGTGCCTGTTCTCCCGGGGTCCACTATGGCTACACCTTC.

J is TRBJ2-7 and V is TRBV18; tentative D call: TRBD2 (6 bases). The germline gives CDR1 KGHSH, CDR2 LQKENI. The CDR3 is 14 amino acids. Trimming took 2 bases from V and 3 from J, leaving 11 bases between them. The CDR3 protein is CASSPSAGGYEQYF. The DNA for the CDR3 is TGTGCCAGCTCACCAAGTGCCGGGGGCTACGAGCAGTACTTC. The whole variable domain, filled in from reference TRBV18 and TRBJ2-7, reads NAGVMQNPRHLVRRRGQEARLRCSPMKGHSHVYWYRQLPEEGLKFMVYLQKENIIDESGMPKERFSAEFPKEGPSILRIQQVVRGDSAAYFCASSPSAGGYEQYFGPGTRLTVT.

The table lists this clone with a few counts. The chain carries TRBV30 and TRBJ1-1; D not resolved. Germline V gene lookup returns CDR1 GTSNPN and CDR2 SVGIG (reference sequence). Trimming took off 3 bases at V and 0 bases at J, with 5 bases between the two ends. This CDR3 spans 12 amino acids. The CDR3 region has the DNA TGTGCCTGGAGCCCAGTGAACACTGAAGCTTTCTTT. Translation: CAWSPVNTEAFF. The full variable domain, its missing parts supplied by reference TRBV30 and TRBJ1-1, is SQTIHQWPATLVQPVGSPLSLECTVEGTSNPNLYWYRQAAGRGLQLLFYSVGIGQISSEVPQNLSASRPQDRQFILSSKKLLLSDSGFYLCAWSPVNTEAFFGQGTRLTVV.

The chain employs TRBV5-8 and TRBJ2-1; tentative D call: TRBD1 (6 bases). The CDR3 is 15 amino acids. CDR1 is SGHTS and CDR2 is YDEGEE in the germline V gene. The V end was cut by 0 bases, the J end by 2 bases, with 9 bases between. The CDR3 is CASSLGAGAYNEQFF. In nucleotides, the CDR3 is TGTGCCAGCAGCTTGGGGGCAGGGGCCTACAATGAGCAGTTCTTC.

Concerning this clone itself: A read error may account for a junction end that differs from germline. The chain is built from TRBV7-7 and TRBJ2-2; 8 nucleotides agree with TRBD1. Germline V gene sequence: CDR1 SSHAT, CDR2 FNYEAQ (reference sequence). The CDR3 length is 15 residues. The CDR3 DNA reads TGTGCTAGCAGCTTAGGGACAGGGAACACCGGGGAGCTGTTTTTT. This translates into CASSLGTGNTGELFF. Full variable domain (missing parts from reference TRBV7-7 and TRBJ2-2): GAGVSQSPRYKVTKRGQDVTLRCDPISSHATLYWYQQALGQGPEFLTYFNYEAQPDKSGLPSDRFSAERPEGSISTLTIQRTEQRDSAMYRCASSLGTGNTGELFFGEGSRLTVL.

The chain recombines TRBV28 with TRBJ2-7; TRBD1 might be the D (6 bases). The CDR3 is 14 amino acids. The germline V and J ends were trimmed by 6 bases and 5 bases, with 17 bases remaining between them. Germline V gene data show CDR1 as MDHEN and CDR2 as SYDVKM. For the CDR3, the DNA is TGTGCCAGCAGAATTACAACAGGGTCCCACGAGCAGTACTTC. This gives the protein CASRITTGSHEQYF.

The CDR3 nucleotides read TGTGCCAGCAGCTCCCGAGCGGGGGTGAACAATGAGCAGTTCTTC. Translation: CASSSRAGVNNEQFF. This chain joins TRBV5-4 and TRBJ2-1; 8 bases align to TRBD2. Germline CDR1 SGHNT, CDR2 YYREEE (reference sequence). The CDR3 runs to 15 residues. V shed 3 bases, J shed 5 bases, and the junction held 7 bases outside the gene matches.

The rearrangement links TRBV5-8 to TRBJ2-2; perhaps TRBD2 as D (6 bases). Germline V gene lookup returns CDR1 SGHTS and CDR2 YDEGEE. Trimming cost V 2 bases and J 3 bases, with 11 bases left between them. The CDR3 consists of 15 residues. The DNA for the CDR3 is TGTGCCAGCAGCTTTGGTAGCGGCCACACCGGGGAGCTGTTTTTT. Translation gives CASSFGSGHTGELFF.

V and J are TRBV28 and TRBJ2-7, with 12 bases that match TRBD2. J was trimmed by 6 bases and V by 5 bases; bases with no gene match: 5. CDR3 size: 14 residues. Germline CDR1 and CDR2: MDHEN and SYDVKM. CDR3 sequence reads: CASSRLAGVSEQYF. CDR3 DNA: TGTGCCAGCAGTCGACTAGCGGGAGTCTCCGAGCAGTACTTC.

The chain uses TRBV10-3 and TRBJ1-2; no clear D gene. Germline CDR1 and CDR2: ENHRY and SYGVKD. V shed 2 bases and J shed 7 bases, with 8 bases lying between them. This CDR3 has 12 residues. The CDR3 region is CAISEGGFGYTF. CDR3 coding DNA: TGTGCCATCAGTGAGGGAGGTTTTGGCTACACCTTC.

This clone came up once. V and J are TRBV5-1 and TRBJ1-1; maybe TRBD1 (5 bases). Trimming shortened V by 0 bases and J by 1 base, and 7 bases separated the two germline ends. CDR3 length equals 14 residues. Germline assignment: CDR1 SGHRS and CDR2 YFSETQ. In DNA, the CDR3 is TGCGCCAGCAGCTTGGCACAGGCGAACACTGAAGCTTTCTTT. Protein: CASSLAQANTEAFF. Full variable domain (remainder filled in from reference TRBV5-1 and TRBJ1-1): KAGVTQTPRYLIKTRGQQVTLSCSPISGHRSVSWYQQTPGQGLQFLFEYFSETQRNKGNFPGRFSGRQFSNSRSEMNVSTLELGDSALYLCASSLAQANTEAFFGQGTRLTVV.

The chain's CDR3 is CASRAGVDTGELFF. The CDR3 bases are TGTGCCAGCAGAGCGGGAGTGGACACCGGGGAGCTGTTTTTT. The V and J genes are TRBV6-1 and TRBJ2-2, with 8 bases matching TRBD2. Unmatched junction bases numbered 3, after V lost 6 bases and J lost 3 bases. CDR3 length equals 14 residues. Germline CDR1 reads MNHNS; CDR2 reads SASEGT.

About this clone: The same CDR3 arises from other DNA sequences in this sample as well. This rearrangement joins TRBV5-5 to TRBJ1-2, with 9 bases aligning to TRBD1. The length of the CDR3 is 17 residues. Germline V gene lookup returns CDR1 SGHKS and CDR2 YYEKEE (reference sequence). After removal of 0 bases from V and 5 bases from J, the junction contained 11 bases not matched to a gene. The CDR3 nucleotides read TGTGCCAGCAGCTTGGGTACCCTGGACAGGGGAACGTATGGCTACACCTTC. It specifies CASSLGTLDRGTYGYTF.

This chain links TRBV6-5 with TRBJ2-1; 9 nucleotides align to TRBD2. Germline V gene sequence: CDR1 MNHEY, CDR2 SVGAGI. The CDR3 extends over 14 amino acids. Trimming took 6 bases from V and 8 from J; bases not matched to a gene: 8. CDR3 protein: CASRPGLAAHEQFF. In DNA form, the CDR3 reads TGTGCCAGCAGGCCGGGACTAGCCGCCCATGAGCAGTTCTTC.

The chain combines TRBV19 with TRBJ1-5; possibly TRBD1 for D (6 bases). The V gene lost 1 base and the J gene lost 0 bases, with 10 bases spanning the gap. Germline CDR1 LNHDA, CDR2 SQIVND (reference sequence). The CDR3 sequence is 16 residues long. CDR3 sequence (DNA): TGTGCCAGTAGTATAGTTTGGACAGATAGCAATCAGCCCCAGCATTTT. It specifies CASSIVWTDSNQPQHF.

This clone was found a few times. The rearrangement links TRBV5-1 to TRBJ1-1; 10 bases line up with TRBD1. With 4 bases clipped from V and 4 bases from J, the junction kept 10 bases outside the gene matches. CDR1 and CDR2 from the germline V gene are SGHRS and YFSETQ. This CDR3 is built from 16 residues. CDR3 in DNA: TGCGCCAGCAGCCCCGGGACAGGGGAGTGGAGCACTGAAGCTTTCTTT. The encoded protein is CASSPGTGEWSTEAFF.

This clone appeared once. J is TRBJ1-1 and V is TRBV5-1, with D unresolved. V dropped 4 bases and J dropped 1 base, with 11 bases sitting between them. CDR1 and CDR2 from the germline V gene are SGHRS and YFSETQ. The CDR3 runs to 14 residues. CDR3 in DNA: TGCGCCAGCAGCAGGTCCGGGGAGAACACTGAAGCTTTCTTT. Translation: CASSRSGENTEAFF.

The chain joins TRBV28 to TRBJ1-3; D gene unclear. The CDR3 is 14 amino acids. Germline CDR1 is MDHEN and CDR2 is SYDVKM. V dropped 7 bases and J dropped 0 bases, with 10 bases sitting between them. The CDR3 DNA follows: TGTGCCAGCACCGATTTCGGCTCTGGAAACACCATATATTTT. It specifies CASTDFGSGNTIYF.

This chain links TRBV27 with TRBJ2-7; 7 nucleotides match TRBD1. V lost 4 bases and J lost 1; bases outside the gene matches: 7. Germline assignment: CDR1 MNHEY and CDR2 SMNVEV (reference sequence). The CDR3 length is 15 residues. CDR3 sequence: CASSSPWTGSYEQYF. The CDR3 nucleotides read TGTGCCAGCAGTTCCCCATGGACAGGATCCTACGAGCAGTACTTC.

This chain uses TRBV5-1 with TRBJ2-2, with D possibly TRBD1 on 6 matching bases. The CDR3 covers 15 residues. The V gene lost 1 base and the J gene lost 9 bases, with 16 bases spanning the gap. Germline CDR1 and CDR2: SGHRS and YFSETQ. As DNA, the CDR3 is TGCGCCAGCAGCTTGTTCCTAGCAGGGGACCGGGAGCTGTTTTTT. This gives the protein CASSLFLAGDRELFF.

The rearrangement links TRBV2 to TRBJ1-1, with D possibly TRBD1 on 5 matching bases. Trimming cost V 8 bases and J 9 bases, with 13 bases left between them. This CDR3 has 11 amino acids. CDR1 and CDR2 from the germline V gene are SNHLY and FYNNEI. CDR3 sequence reads: CASFWGPQAFF. The CDR3 bases are TGTGCCAGCTTCTGGGGCCCCCAAGCTTTCTTT.

There are a few counts of this clone. The chain is built from TRBV7-9 and TRBJ2-3; 9 positions match TRBD2. After removal of 3 bases from V and 4 bases from J, the junction contained 8 bases not matched to a gene. The germline CDR1 and CDR2 sequences are SEHNR and FQNEAQ (reference sequence). This CDR3 is built from 16 residues. CDR3 protein: CASSFYEAGGPDTQYF. The CDR3 nucleotides are TGTGCCAGCAGCTTCTACGAAGCGGGAGGTCCAGATACGCAGTATTTT.

This chain uses TRBV6-1 with TRBJ2-3; D is possibly TRBD1 (5 bases). The germline V and J ends were trimmed by 1 base and 2 bases, with 19 bases remaining between them. The CDR3 contains 18 residues. The germline CDR1 and CDR2 sequences are MNHNS and SASEGT. In DNA, the CDR3 is TGTGCCAGCAGTGAAGTGCTAGTGTGGGGCAAAAACACAGATACGCAGTATTTT. Its translation is CASSEVLVWGKNTDTQYF.

This clone was seen only a few times. V usage is TRBV7-9 and J usage is TRBJ2-3; a possible D gene is TRBD1 (5 bases). Germline values: CDR1 SEHNR, CDR2 FQNEAQ (reference sequence). This CDR3 is built from 15 residues. V dropped 1 base and J dropped 2 bases, with 10 bases sitting between them. CDR3 protein: CASSLGRESTDTQYF. Written as DNA, the CDR3 is TGTGCCAGCAGCTTAGGCAGGGAATCCACAGATACGCAGTATTTT.